This entry features one T cell receptor (beta chain) sequence. The data belong to a study of blood T cell repertoires in COVID-19. Overall study: Acute-phase and convalescent COVID-19 samples originated in the United States, Italy and Spain.

Per the study methods: Amplification from reference gene primers served as the basis for estimated nucleated cell counts. Sequencing was performed with immunoSEQ multiplex PCR; in TCRdb, only in-frame clones are kept and a portion is missing. V, J and clone size are those of that table, while D and trimming were read from the DNA. The sample includes some 300,000 clones, about 89% of them seen just once. Looked up from germline, CDR1 is DFQATT and CDR2 is SNEGSKA (reference sequence). CDR3 length equals 11 residues. V was trimmed by 5 bases and J by 6 bases, leaving 9 bases between them. Which cohort a participant joined came from the clinical history participants gave.

This receptor was taken from a woman aged 40-49 years who had recovered from COVID-19. The genes are TRBV20-1 and TRBJ2-3; D uncertain. Sequencing was performed on PBMCs or T cells enriched from blood (not recorded which). The CDR3 loop reads CSALHGDTQYF. In nucleotides, the CDR3 is TGCAGTGCTTTACACGGGGATACGCAGTATTTT.